This T cell receptor beta chain was recovered during a study of shared clonotypes between healthy human individuals. The study's findings and limits: Clonotype sharing among donors likely depends on sequencing depth. Represented genetic and exposure-history diversity was restricted by having few donors.

Approximately 82 million PBMCs were counted before genomic DNA extraction. The method was immunoSEQ multiplex PCR; TCRdb's version includes in-frame clones alone and lacks a portion of them. The table has about 600,000 clones, around three quarters seen once; the top ten hold around 11%. This clone was picked up one time. Its cognate antigen is unknown. Germline V lookup: CDR1 ENHRY, CDR2 SYGVKD. The CDR3 is 14 residues long. The J segment lost 0 bases and the V segment lost 9 bases, leaving 1 base of the junction unmatched. The sample comprised PBMCs. The V call is TRBV10-3, the J call TRBJ2-1; TRBD2 matches at 11 bases. This TCR derives from a woman aged 40 to 49 in good health. Some clones in this sample may be carry-over from other donors' samples. CDR3 residues: CAIGTSGSYNEQFF. DNA for the CDR3: TGTGCCATTGGGACTAGCGGCTCCTACAATGAGCAGTTCTTC.